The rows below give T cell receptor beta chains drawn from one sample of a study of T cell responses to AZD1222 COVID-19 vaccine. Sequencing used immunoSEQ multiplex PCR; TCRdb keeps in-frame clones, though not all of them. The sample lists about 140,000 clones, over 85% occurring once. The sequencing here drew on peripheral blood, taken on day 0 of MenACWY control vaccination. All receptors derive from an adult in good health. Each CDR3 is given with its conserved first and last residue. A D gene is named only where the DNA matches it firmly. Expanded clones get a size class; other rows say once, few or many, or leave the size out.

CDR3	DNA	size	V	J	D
CASSLDQAVNEQFF	TGCGCCAGCAGCTTGGACCAGGCGGTGAATGAGCAGTTCTTC	-	TRBV5-1	TRBJ2-1	-
CASSLGPKGFTGELFF	TGCGCCAGCAGCTTGGGGCCCAAGGGATTCACCGGGGAGCTGTTTTTT	-	TRBV5-1	TRBJ2-2	-
CASSQPVSNEQFF	TGTGCCAGCAGTCAACCCGTATCCAATGAGCAGTTCTTC	-	TRBV6-5	TRBJ2-1	-
CASSLTHWVLEGKNTEAFF	TGTGCCAGCAGCTTAACCCACTGGGTCCTGGAGGGGAAAAACACTGAAGCTTTCTTT	-	TRBV7-2	TRBJ1-1	-
CASRGRAVDTGELFF	TGCGCCAGCAGGGGTAGGGCGGTAGACACCGGGGAGCTGTTTTTT	-	TRBV5-1	TRBJ2-2	-
CASSRPSGHRDGELFF	TGTGCCAGCAGTCGACCCTCAGGACATCGAGACGGGGAGCTGTTTTTT	-	TRBV28	TRBJ2-2	-
CASSEFRTGLEINEQFF	TGTGCCAGCAGTGAGTTCCGAACGGGACTAGAGATTAATGAGCAGTTCTTC	-	TRBV25-1	TRBJ2-1	TRBD2
CASSQDGREAFYEQYF	TGTGCCAGCAGCCAAGATGGACGGGAGGCCTTCTACGAGCAGTACTTC	-	TRBV3-1/TRBV3-2	TRBJ2-7	TRBD2
CASSQDLGQGTYYGYTF	TGTGCCAGCAGCCAAGATTTGGGCCAAGGGACCTACTATGGCTACACCTTC	-	TRBV3-1/TRBV3-2	TRBJ1-2	-
CASSESVVDSPLHF	TGTGCCAGCAGTGAGTCAGTTGTGGATTCACCCCTCCACTTT	-	TRBV2	TRBJ1-6	-
CASSQARQGVPDTQYF	TGTGCCAGCAGCCAAGCAAGGCAGGGGGTCCCAGATACGCAGTATTTT	-	TRBV3-1/TRBV3-2	TRBJ2-3	TRBD1
CAISEIQAGMNTEAFF	TGTGCCATCAGTGAAATCCAGGCAGGAATGAACACTGAAGCTTTCTTT	-	TRBV10-3	TRBJ1-1	-
CASSSIAGTDYEQYF	TGTGCCAGCAGCTCGATCGCCGGGACAGACTACGAGCAGTACTTC	-	TRBV7-9	TRBJ2-7	TRBD1
CASSLAPGGGYGYTF	TGTGCCAGCAGCTTAGCCCCAGGGGGGGGCTATGGCTACACCTTC	-	TRBV7-2	TRBJ1-2	TRBD1
CASSSLGSGKFYNEQFF	TGTGCCAGCAGCTCTCTCGGTAGCGGAAAATTTTACAATGAGCAGTTCTTC	-	TRBV27	TRBJ2-1	-
CASSLDRLYGYTF	TGTGCCAGCAGCTTAGATAGACTTTATGGCTACACCTTC	-	TRBV7-2	TRBJ1-2	-
CASGRRGGYTF	TGTGCCAGCGGACGACGAGGTGGCTACACCTTC	-	TRBV19	TRBJ1-2	-
CASSLGFGSSPLHF	TGTGCCAGCAGCTTAGGGTTTGGGAGCTCACCCCTCCACTTT	-	TRBV7-2	TRBJ1-6	-
CASSYTVLGSNQPQHF	TGTGCCAGCAGCTATACGGTACTAGGTAGCAATCAGCCCCAGCATTTT	-	TRBV7-2	TRBJ1-5	-
CATSDPGRGGPGGYTF	TGTGCCACCAGTGATCCAGGTCGAGGGGGGCCTGGTGGCTACACCTTC	-	TRBV24-1	TRBJ1-2	-
CASDRFGGGAFF	TGTGCCAGCGACCGATTTGGCGGAGGAGCTTTCTTT	-	TRBV11-1	TRBJ1-1	-
CASIRSPPGETEAFF	TGTGCCAGCATCCGTTCACCGCCAGGGGAAACTGAAGCTTTCTTT	-	TRBV28	TRBJ1-1	-
CAWSVRGGQRGPQHF	TGTGCCTGGAGTGTACGGGGAGGACAGCGAGGGCCCCAGCATTTT	-	TRBV30	TRBJ1-5	-
CASSLRVGDQPQHF	TGTGCCAGCAGTTTAAGAGTGGGCGACCAGCCCCAGCATTTT	-	TRBV5-8	TRBJ1-5	-
CASTSWGARGYTF	TGTGCCAGCACCTCTTGGGGGGCGAGAGGCTACACCTTC	-	TRBV28	TRBJ1-2	-
CATQLGQGKKGGYTF	TGTGCCACCCAACTTGGACAGGGCAAGAAAGGGGGCTACACCTTC	-	TRBV19	TRBJ1-2	TRBD1
CASSLSTEAFF	TGTGCCAGCAGCTTGTCGACTGAAGCTTTCTTT	once	TRBV5-6	TRBJ1-1	-
CASSQDSSAGMTYEQYF	TGTGCCAGCAGCCAAGATTCGTCTGCAGGGATGACCTACGAGCAGTACTTC	-	TRBV4-2	TRBJ2-7	-
CASSLDSGVNYDYTF	TGCGCCAGCAGCCTCGATTCGGGGGTGAACTATGACTACACCTTC	once	TRBV4-3	TRBJ1-2	-
CASRSAGGTYEQYF	TGTGCCAGCAGATCTGCAGGGGGGACCTACGAGCAGTACTTC	-	TRBV2	TRBJ2-7	-
CASSLQGASYNEQFF	TGTGCCAGCAGCCTACAGGGGGCTTCCTACAATGAGCAGTTCTTC	-	TRBV7-8	TRBJ2-1	TRBD1
CASSVSDSEAFF	TGTGCCAGCAGTGTTTCGGACAGTGAAGCTTTCTTT	-	TRBV2	TRBJ1-1	-
CASSLGGYSNQPQHF	TGTGCCAGCAGCTTGGGCGGATATAGCAATCAGCCCCAGCATTTT	-	TRBV5-4	TRBJ1-5	-
CASFGDSQETQYF	TGCGCCAGCTTCGGAGACAGTCAAGAGACCCAGTACTTC	once	TRBV5-1	TRBJ2-5	-
CASSEGLNTEAFF	TGTGCCAGCAGTGAGGGACTCAACACTGAAGCTTTCTTT	-	TRBV2	TRBJ1-1	-